This TCR beta chain was profiled in a study of T cell changes during pregnancy in multiple sclerosis. Repertoires were generated with immunoSEQ multiplex PCR, while TCRdb's copy carries only in-frame clones and drops some. The data contain approximately 84,000 clones, 85% to 95% of them singletons. This CDR3 comprises 16 residues. Looked up from germline, CDR1 is SGHNT and CDR2 is YENEEA. Trimming shortened V by 1 base and J by 2 bases, and 14 bases separated the two germline ends. The rearrangement uses TRBV11-3 and TRBJ1-1; D perhaps matches TRBD1 (6 bases). The sample was peripheral blood, taken in the second trimester of pregnancy. This sequence was found in a female donor in good health, enrolled as a control in a pregnancy study. DNA for the CDR3: TGTGCCAGCAGCTTAGCTTTATGGGGGCAAAACACTGAAGCTTTCTTT. Protein sequence: CASSLALWGQNTEAFF.